This T cell receptor beta chain comes out of a study of blood T cell repertoires in COVID-19. This CDR3 is built from 15 residues. Germline CDR1 and CDR2: SNHLY and FYNNEI. The V end lost 7 bases, the J end lost 2 bases, and 12 bases lay between the germline ends. TCRdb's copy holds only in-frame clones and misses some; the assay was immunoSEQ multiplex PCR. The table shows roughly 190,000 clones, with 94% occurring only once. The chain carries TRBV2 and TRBJ2-6; D perhaps matches TRBD2 (6 bases). The sequence was obtained from a man aged 25 to 45 with COVID-19, enrolled during active disease. Material: peripheral blood. The CDR3: CASIHGGAGANVLTF. The CDR3 DNA reads as TGTGCCAGCATCCACGGGGGAGCTGGGGCCAACGTCCTGACTTTC.